The entry that follows covers one T cell receptor beta chain sequence. Antigen unknown. These data belong to a study of beta chain features in type 1 diabetes. The germline gives CDR1 LNHDA, CDR2 SQIVND (reference sequence). Trimming removed 2 bases from V and 1 base from J, with 14 bases in between. The CDR3 is 16 residues long. Reverse transcribing all isolated RNA meant expressed TCRB transcripts were sequenced. Assay: immunoSEQ multiplex PCR; the TCRdb copy retains only in-frame clones and omits some. The table lists roughly 180,000 clones, approximately 7.8% of them singletons. Each population that was sorted was more than 98% pure. General study results and limits: Within each of all four CD4+ subsets, Type 1 diabetes patients had TCRB CDR3s that were moderately but significantly shorter. Among type 1 diabetes patients, VDJ junctions had fewer insertions and more deletions.

The chain uses TRBV19 and TRBJ1-1; weak D call: TRBD1 (5 bases). This TCR was sampled from a middle-aged woman with type 1 diabetes. Sequences were obtained from central memory CD4+ T cells from blood. Here the CDR3 DNA reads TGTGCCAGTAGTATATCCCGGGGAGGGGCGAACACTGAAGCTTTCTTT. It codes for CASSISRGGANTEAFF.